These 6 T cell receptor beta chains came from one sample sequenced in a study of control samples from healthy donors and cancer patients. Some clones are missing from TCRdb's copy, which holds only in-frame ones; the method was immunoSEQ multiplex PCR. Here the sample spans about 170,000 clones, 94% being singletons. The sequencing sample was made of blood. Receptors originate from a woman under 30 in good health.

V and J are TRBV3-1 (or the pseudogene TRBV3-2) and TRBJ1-2, with D tentatively TRBD1 (5 bases). The V end was cut by 4 bases, the J end by 0 bases, with 9 bases between. Germline V gives CDR1 LGHDT, CDR2 YNNKEL (reference sequence). This CDR3 spans 14 amino acids. The CDR3 DNA is TGTGCCAGCAGCCCCCGACAGTCTAACTATGGCTACACCTTC. Translating it yields CASSPRQSNYGYTF.

This sequence joins TRBV3-1 (or the pseudogene TRBV3-2) and TRBJ2-2; 7 nucleotides match TRBD1. Germline lookup yields CDR1 LGHDT and CDR2 YNNKEL (reference sequence). V shed 4 bases and J 1 base; nucleotides not matched to a gene: 3. CDR3 length: 15 residues. CDR3 bases: TGTGCCAGCAGCCGGAGACAGGGGAACACCGGGGAGCTGTTTTTT. This gives the protein CASSRRQGNTGELFF.

V and J are TRBV7-9 and TRBJ2-5, with 10 positions matching TRBD1. The CDR3 sequence is 14 residues long. Germline loops: CDR1 SEHNR, CDR2 FQNEAQ (reference sequence). The V and J ends lost 3 bases and 4 bases, in that order; junction bases with no gene match: 2. CDR3 nucleotides: TGTGCCAGCAGCTTCTGGGACAGGGGAGAGACCCAGTACTTC. Residues: CASSFWDRGETQYF.

The chain has TRBV7-9 and TRBJ2-3; 14 bases line up with TRBD2. Germline V lookup: CDR1 SEHNR, CDR2 FQNEAQ (reference sequence). CDR3 size: 17 residues. V was clipped by 4 bases and J by 3 bases; unmatched bases: 6. The CDR3 loop is CASSSGLAGGWTDTQYF. CDR3 coding DNA: TGTGCCAGCAGCTCAGGACTAGCGGGGGGATGGACAGATACGCAGTATTTT.

This CDR3 is CATWDRNQPQHF. CDR3 in DNA: TGTGCCACCTGGGACAGGAATCAGCCCCAGCATTTT. This chain links TRBV10-3 with TRBJ1-5, with 8 bases aligning to TRBD1. The CDR3 is 12 residues long. J was trimmed by 4 bases and V by 10 bases; bases with no gene match: 3. CDR1 is ENHRY and CDR2 is SYGVKD in the germline V gene.

The chain recombines TRBV19 with TRBJ2-1, with 9 bases lining up with TRBD2. Losses at the gene ends were 5 bases for V and 9 bases for J; bases not matched to a gene: 17. The CDR3 contains 17 residues. Germline V gives CDR1 LNHDA, CDR2 SQIVND (reference sequence). Here the CDR3 reads CASSVRLAGIPLGEQFF. The CDR3 DNA reads as TGTGCCAGTAGTGTGAGGCTAGCGGGAATCCCCCTTGGTGAGCAGTTCTTC.